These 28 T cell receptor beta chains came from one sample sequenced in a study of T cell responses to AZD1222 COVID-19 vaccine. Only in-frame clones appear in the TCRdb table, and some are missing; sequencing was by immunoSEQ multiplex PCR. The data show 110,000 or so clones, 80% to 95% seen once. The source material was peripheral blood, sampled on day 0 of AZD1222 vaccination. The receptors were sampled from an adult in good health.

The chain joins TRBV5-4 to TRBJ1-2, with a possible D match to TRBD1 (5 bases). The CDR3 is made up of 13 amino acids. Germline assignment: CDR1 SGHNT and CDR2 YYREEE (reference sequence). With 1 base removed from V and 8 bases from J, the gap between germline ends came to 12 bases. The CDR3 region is CASSLQGMGGYTF. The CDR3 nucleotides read TGTGCCAGCAGCTTGCAGGGAATGGGGGGCTACACCTTC. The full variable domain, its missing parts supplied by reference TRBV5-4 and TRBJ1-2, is ETGVTQSPTHLIKTRGQQVTLRCSSQSGHNTVSWYQQALGQGPQFIFQYYREEENGRGNFPPRFSGLQFPNYSSELNVNALELDDSALYLCASSLQGMGGYTFGSGTRLTVV.

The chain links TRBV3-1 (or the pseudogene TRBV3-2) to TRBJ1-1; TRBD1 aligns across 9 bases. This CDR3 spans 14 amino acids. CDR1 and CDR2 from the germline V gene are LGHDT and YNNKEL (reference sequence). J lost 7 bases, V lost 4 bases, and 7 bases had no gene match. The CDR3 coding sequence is TGTGCCAGCAGCCCCAAACAGGGGGCGAGTGAAGCTTTCTTT. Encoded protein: CASSPKQGASEAFF.

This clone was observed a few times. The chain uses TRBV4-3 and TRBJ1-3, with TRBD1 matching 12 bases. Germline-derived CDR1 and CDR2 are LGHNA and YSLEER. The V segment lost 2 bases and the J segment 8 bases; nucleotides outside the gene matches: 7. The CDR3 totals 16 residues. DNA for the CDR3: TGCGCCAGCAGCCAAACCCCGGGACAGGGGGCTGACACCATATATTTT. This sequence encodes CASSQTPGQGADTIYF.

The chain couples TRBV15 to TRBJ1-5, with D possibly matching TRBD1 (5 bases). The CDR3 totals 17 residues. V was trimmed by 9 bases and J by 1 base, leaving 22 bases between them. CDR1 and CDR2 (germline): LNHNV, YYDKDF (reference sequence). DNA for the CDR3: TGTGCCACTAAAAGGGGACGGACCAGCAGAAGCAATCAGCCCCAGCATTTT. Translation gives CATKRGRTSRSNQPQHF.

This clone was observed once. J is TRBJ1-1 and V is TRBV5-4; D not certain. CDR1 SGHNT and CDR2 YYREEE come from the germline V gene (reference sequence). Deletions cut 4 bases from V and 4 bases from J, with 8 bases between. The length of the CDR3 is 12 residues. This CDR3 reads CASSLARTEAFF. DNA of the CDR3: TGTGCCAGCAGCCTGGCCCGCACTGAAGCTTTCTTT. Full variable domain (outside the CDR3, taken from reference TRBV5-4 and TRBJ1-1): ETGVTQSPTHLIKTRGQQVTLRCSSQSGHNTVSWYQQALGQGPQFIFQYYREEENGRGNFPPRFSGLQFPNYSSELNVNALELDDSALYLCASSLARTEAFFGQGTRLTVV.

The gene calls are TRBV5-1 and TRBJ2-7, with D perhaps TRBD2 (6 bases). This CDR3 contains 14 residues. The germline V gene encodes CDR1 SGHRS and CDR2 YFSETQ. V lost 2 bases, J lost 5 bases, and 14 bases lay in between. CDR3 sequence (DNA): TGCGCCAGCAGCTTTACGGAGGGGATCGACGAGCAGTACTTC. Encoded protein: CASSFTEGIDEQYF.

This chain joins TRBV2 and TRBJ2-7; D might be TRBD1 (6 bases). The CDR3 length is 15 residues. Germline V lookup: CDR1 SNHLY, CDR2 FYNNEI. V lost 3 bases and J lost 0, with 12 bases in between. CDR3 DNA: TGTGCCAGCAGTGAGTGGGGGCAACTCTCCTACGAGCAGTACTTC. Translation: CASSEWGQLSYEQYF.

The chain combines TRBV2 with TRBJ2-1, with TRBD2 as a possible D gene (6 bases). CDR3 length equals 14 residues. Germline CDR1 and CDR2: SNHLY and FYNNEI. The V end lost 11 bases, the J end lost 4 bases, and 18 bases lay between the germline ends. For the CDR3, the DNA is TGTGCCCTGGAGATCCGGGGACTTTACAATGAGCAGTTCTTC. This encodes CALEIRGLYNEQFF.

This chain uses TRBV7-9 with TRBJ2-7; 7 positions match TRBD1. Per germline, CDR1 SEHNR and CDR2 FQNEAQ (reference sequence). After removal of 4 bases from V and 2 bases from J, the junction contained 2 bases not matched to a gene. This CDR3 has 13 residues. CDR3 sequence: CASSSRGPYEQYF. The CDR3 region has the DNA TGTGCCAGCAGCTCGAGGGGGCCCTACGAGCAGTACTTC.

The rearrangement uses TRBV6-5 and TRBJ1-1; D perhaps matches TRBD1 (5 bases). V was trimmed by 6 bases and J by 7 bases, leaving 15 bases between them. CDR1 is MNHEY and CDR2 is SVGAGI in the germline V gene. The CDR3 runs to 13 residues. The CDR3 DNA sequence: TGTGCCAGCAGACCCAGAGGCGGGGGTGAAGCTTTCTTT. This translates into CASRPRGGGEAFF.

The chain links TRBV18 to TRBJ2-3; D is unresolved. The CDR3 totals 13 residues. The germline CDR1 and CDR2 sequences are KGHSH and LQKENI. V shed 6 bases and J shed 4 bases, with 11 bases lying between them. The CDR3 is CASSPTRADTQYF. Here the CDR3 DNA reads TGTGCCAGCTCGCCGACAAGGGCAGATACGCAGTATTTT.

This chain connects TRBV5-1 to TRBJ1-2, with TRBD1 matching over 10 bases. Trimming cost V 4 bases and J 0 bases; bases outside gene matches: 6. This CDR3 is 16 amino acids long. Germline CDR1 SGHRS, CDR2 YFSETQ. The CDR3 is CASSPGTGDTNYGYTF. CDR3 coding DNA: TGCGCCAGCAGCCCCGGGACAGGGGATACTAACTATGGCTACACCTTC.

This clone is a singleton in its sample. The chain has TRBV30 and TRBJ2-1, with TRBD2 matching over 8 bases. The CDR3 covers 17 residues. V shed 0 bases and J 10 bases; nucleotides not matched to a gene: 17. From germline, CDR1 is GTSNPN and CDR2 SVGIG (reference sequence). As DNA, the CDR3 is TGTGCCTGGAGTGTACCCCTCTTAGCGGGGCGAGAGGAAGAGCAGTTCTTC. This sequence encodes CAWSVPLLAGREEEQFF.

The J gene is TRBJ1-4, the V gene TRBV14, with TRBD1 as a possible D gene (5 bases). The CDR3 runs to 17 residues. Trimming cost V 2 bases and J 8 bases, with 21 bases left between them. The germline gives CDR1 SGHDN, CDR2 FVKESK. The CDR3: CASSQKIAGKAPEKLFF. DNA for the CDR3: TGTGCCAGCAGCCAAAAAATCGCAGGGAAAGCCCCGGAAAAACTGTTTTTT. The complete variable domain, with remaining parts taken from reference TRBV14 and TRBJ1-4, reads EAGVTQFPSHSVIEKGQTVTLRCDPISGHDNLYWYRRVMGKEIKFLLHFVKESKQDESGMPNNRFLAERTGGTYSTLKVQPAELEDSGVYFCASSQKIAGKAPEKLFFGSGTQLSVL.

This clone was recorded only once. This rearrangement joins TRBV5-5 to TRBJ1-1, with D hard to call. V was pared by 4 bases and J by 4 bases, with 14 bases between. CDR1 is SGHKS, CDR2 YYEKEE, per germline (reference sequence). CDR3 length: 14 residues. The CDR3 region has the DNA TGTGCCAGCAGCACCCAGTCCGTTGGCACTGAAGCTTTCTTT. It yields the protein CASSTQSVGTEAFF.

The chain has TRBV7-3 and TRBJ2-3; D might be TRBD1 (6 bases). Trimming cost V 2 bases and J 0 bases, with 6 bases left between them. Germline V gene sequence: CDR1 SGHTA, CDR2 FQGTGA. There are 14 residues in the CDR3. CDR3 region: CASSLQGSTDTQYF. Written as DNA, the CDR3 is TGTGCCAGCAGCTTACAGGGGAGCACAGATACGCAGTATTTT.

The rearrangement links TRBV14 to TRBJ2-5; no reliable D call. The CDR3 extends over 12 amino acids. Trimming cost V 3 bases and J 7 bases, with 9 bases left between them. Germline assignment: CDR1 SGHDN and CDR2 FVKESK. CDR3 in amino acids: CASSQLGVTQYF. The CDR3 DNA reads TGTGCCAGCAGCCAGCTGGGTGTGACCCAGTACTTC.

CDR3 sequence (DNA): TGTGCCAGCAGCGTAGGGGGAAGGCGGAACGGGGAGCTGTTTTTT. Translating it yields CASSVGGRRNGELFF. The V gene is TRBV9, the J gene TRBJ2-2; D is uncertain. CDR3 length: 15 amino acids. With 0 bases removed from V and 7 bases from J, the gap between germline ends came to 13 bases. Germline-derived CDR1 and CDR2 are SGDLS and YYNGEE. The complete variable domain, with remaining parts taken from reference TRBV9 and TRBJ2-2, reads DSGVTQTPKHLITATGQRVTLRCSPRSGDLSVYWYQQSLDQGLQFLIQYYNGEERAKGNILERFSAQQFPDLHSELNLSSLELGDSALYFCASSVGGRRNGELFFGEGSRLTVL.

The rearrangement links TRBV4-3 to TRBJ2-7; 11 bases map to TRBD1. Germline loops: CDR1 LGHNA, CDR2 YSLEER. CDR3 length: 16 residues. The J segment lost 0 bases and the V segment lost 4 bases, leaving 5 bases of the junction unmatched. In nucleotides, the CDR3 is TGCGCCAGCAGCCGATACGGACAGGGGGCCTCCTACGAGCAGTACTTC. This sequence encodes CASSRYGQGASYEQYF.

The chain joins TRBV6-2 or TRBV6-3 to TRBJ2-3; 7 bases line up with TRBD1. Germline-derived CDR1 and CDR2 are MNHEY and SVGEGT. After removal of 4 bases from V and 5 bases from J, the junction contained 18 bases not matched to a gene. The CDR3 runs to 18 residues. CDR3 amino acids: CASSSLRLTGLRKDTQYF. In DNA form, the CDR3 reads TGTGCCAGCAGTTCCCTACGTCTGACAGGGCTTAGGAAAGATACGCAGTATTTT.

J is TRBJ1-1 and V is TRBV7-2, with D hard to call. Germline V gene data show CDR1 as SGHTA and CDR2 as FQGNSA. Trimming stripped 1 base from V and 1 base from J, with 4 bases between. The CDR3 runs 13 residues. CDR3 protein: CASSLGKNTEAFF. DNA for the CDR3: TGTGCCAGCAGCTTAGGCAAGAACACTGAAGCTTTCTTT.

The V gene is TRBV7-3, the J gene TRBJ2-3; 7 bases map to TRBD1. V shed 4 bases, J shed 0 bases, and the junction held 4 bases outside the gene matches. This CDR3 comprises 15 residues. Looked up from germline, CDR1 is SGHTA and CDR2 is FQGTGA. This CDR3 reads CASSSTGPSTDTQYF. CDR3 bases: TGTGCCAGCAGCTCGACAGGGCCTAGCACAGATACGCAGTATTTT.

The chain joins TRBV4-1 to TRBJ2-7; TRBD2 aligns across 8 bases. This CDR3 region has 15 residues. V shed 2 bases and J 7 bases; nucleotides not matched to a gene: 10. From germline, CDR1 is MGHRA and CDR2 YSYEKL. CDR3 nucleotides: TGCGCCAGCAGCCAACTTAGCGGGGTTCGAGGAGAGCAGTACTTC. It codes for CASSQLSGVRGEQYF.

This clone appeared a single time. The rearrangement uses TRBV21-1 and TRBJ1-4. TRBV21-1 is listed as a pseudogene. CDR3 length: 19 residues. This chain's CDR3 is CASSPVVWRGREKNEKLFF. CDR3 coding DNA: TGTGCCAGCAGCCCAGTAGTGTGGCGCGGCCGAGAGAAGAATGAAAAACTGTTTTTT.

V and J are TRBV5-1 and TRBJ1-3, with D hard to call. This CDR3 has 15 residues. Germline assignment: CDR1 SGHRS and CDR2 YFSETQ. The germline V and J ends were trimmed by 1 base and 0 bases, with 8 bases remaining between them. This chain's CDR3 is CASSLTDYSGNTIYF. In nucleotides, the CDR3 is TGCGCCAGCAGCTTGACAGATTACTCTGGAAACACCATATATTTT.

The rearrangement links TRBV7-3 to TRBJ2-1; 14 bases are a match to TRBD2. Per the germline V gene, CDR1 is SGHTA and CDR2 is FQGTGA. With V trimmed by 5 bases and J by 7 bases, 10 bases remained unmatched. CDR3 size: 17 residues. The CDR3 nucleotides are TGTGCCAGCAGCCCCACGACTAGCGGGGGGGCCAGAAATGAGCAGTTCTTC. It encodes CASSPTTSGGARNEQFF.

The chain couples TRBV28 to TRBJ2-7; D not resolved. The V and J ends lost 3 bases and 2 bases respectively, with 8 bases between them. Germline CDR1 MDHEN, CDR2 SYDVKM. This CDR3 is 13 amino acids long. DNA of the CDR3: TGTGCCAGCAGTTTCGGCAGCGCCTACGAGCAGTACTTC. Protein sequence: CASSFGSAYEQYF.

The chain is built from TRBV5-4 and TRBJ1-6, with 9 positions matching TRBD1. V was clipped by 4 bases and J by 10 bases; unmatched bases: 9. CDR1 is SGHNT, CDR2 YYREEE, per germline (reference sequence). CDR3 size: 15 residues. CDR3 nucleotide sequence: TGTGCCAGCAGCATTACAGGGGGCTGGGGCTCACCCCTCCACTTT. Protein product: CASSITGGWGSPLHF.